This T cell receptor beta chain is from a study of blood T cell repertoires in COVID-19. The CDR3 sequence is 15 residues long. Germline CDR1 MDHEN, CDR2 SYDVKM. The V segment lost 5 bases and the J segment 2 bases; nucleotides outside the gene matches: 9. TCRdb keeps only in-frame clones here, not all; method: immunoSEQ multiplex PCR. The data contain 320,000 or so clones, roughly 85% of them singletons. The chain combines TRBV28 with TRBJ2-7; 7 nucleotides line up with TRBD2. The source material was PBMCs or T cells enriched from blood (not recorded which). This clonotype was obtained from a woman under 40 who had been exposed to COVID-19. The DNA for the CDR3 is TGTGCCAGCAGTCCAGTAGCGGGTTGGACCTACGAGCAGTACTTC. Residues: CASSPVAGWTYEQYF.